This T cell receptor beta chain was documented in a study of T-cell reconstitution after alpha-beta-depleted transplantation in children (dated by TCRdb to the mid-2010s). In terms of the full investigation: Using TCR repertoire profiling, the study followed T-cell immune reconstitution in a quantitative way in children after TCRalphabeta/CD19-depleted allogeneic hematopoietic cell transplantation. Summary of the overall study and its limitations: Over subsequent months, a decline in hyperexpanded clone frequencies was noted, and after one year, T-cell counts and TCRbeta diversity were mostly ascribed to newly produced T cells. The apparently early recovery of alphabetaT-cell counts about two months after transplant reportedly depended on only several hundred rapidly expanded clones that came from non-depleted graft cells. The high TCRbeta diversity at day 60 in some patients was ascribed to recipient T cells and intrathymic progenitors that had survived conditioning.

Library method: PCR. Instrument on record: Illumina HiSeq 2500. Molecular barcoding was employed in the preparation of TCR libraries, with unique molecular identifiers being used to normalize TCRbeta repertoire quantification. TCRdb handled the public reads itself, with Q25 trimming in fastp and clone calling in MiXCR, and kept productive beta chains. Merged by CDR3 protein, the rows form single entries marked with the most common genes and DNA. The sample table shows about 420,000 distinct CDR3 sequences, and roughly 17% are seen once. The top ten clones comprise roughly 29% of the sample. Only a few counts were recorded for this clonotype. The specificity of this receptor is unknown. There are no base qualities to consult, and no much larger clone falls within one base. Here V drops 7 bases and J drops 4 bases, and the junction holds 3 bases not matched to any gene. The CDR3 has 13 amino acids, counting the end cysteine and phenylalanine. The read is trimmed to its CDR3 DNA, 39 bases read in frame from base 1.

The treatment or condition tag for this specimen amounts to: allogeneic hematopoietic cell transplantation with graft depleted of TCRalphabeta T cells and CD19 B cells. The transplant recipients were children given TCRalphabeta/CD19-depleted allogeneic hematopoietic cell grafts. This chain is built from TRBV12-3 or TRBV12-4 and TRBJ2-2, and 7 bases in between align with TRBD2. The input for sequencing was PBMCs, mostly from graft donor cells, taken 360 days after TCRalphabeta/CD19-depleted stem cell transplant. This sequence originates from a boy in the first two years of life who had a stem cell transplant for Wiskott-Aldrich syndrome, so the T cells may come from the graft donor. The bases are TGTGCCAGCAAACGGGGGGTCACCGGGGAGCTGTTTTTT. Its translation reads: CASKRGVTGELFF.